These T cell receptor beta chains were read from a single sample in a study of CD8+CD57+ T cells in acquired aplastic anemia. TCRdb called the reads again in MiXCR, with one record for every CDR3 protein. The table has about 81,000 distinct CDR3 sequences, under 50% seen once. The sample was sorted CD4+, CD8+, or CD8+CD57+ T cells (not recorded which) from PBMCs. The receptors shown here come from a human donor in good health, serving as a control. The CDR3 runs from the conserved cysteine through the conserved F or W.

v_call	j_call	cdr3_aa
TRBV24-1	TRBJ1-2	CATSETGGDYGYTF
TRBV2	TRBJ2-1	CAGHRVGDEQFF
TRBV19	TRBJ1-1	CASSIVGQMNTEAFF
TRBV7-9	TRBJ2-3	CASSGALHGTQYF
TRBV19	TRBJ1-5	CASTDSAGTEHF
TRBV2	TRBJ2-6	CASSPLPRQSGANVLTF
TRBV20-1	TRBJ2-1	CSASPAEDPNEQFF
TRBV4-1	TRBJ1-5	CASSPGQTTMPQHF
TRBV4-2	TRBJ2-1	CASSQASGDYNEQFF
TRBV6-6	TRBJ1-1	CATQQGSDAEAFF
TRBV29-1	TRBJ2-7	CSVEAESSYEQYF
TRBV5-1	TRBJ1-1	CASSFTGVTEAFF
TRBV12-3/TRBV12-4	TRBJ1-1	CASSLGFSEAFF
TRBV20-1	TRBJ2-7	CSASHGGTSYEQYF
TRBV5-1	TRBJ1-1	CASRIYAGTEAFF
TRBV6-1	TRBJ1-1	CASSEGGTSTEAFF
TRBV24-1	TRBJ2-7	CATSDPAGFHEQYF
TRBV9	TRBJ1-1	CASSASDTEALF
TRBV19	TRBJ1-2	CASSIGASGGSGYTF
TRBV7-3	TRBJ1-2	CASSLTYPGQDEKGYGYTF
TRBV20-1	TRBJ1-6	CSARAPPGHDNSPLHF
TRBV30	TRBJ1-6	CAWSPGLGNSPLHF
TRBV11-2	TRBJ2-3	CASSFDRTSGGAPDTQYF
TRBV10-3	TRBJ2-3	CAISDIQSTSTDTQYF
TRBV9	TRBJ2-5	CASRPPSGGETQYF
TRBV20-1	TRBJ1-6	CSARDGLRAQSYNSPLHF
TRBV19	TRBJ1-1	CASSYTGTASWEAFF
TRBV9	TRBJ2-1	CASSTSGQPNNEQFF
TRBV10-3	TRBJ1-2	CAISETGYGYTF
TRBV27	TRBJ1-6	CATSPGMGTGSPLHF
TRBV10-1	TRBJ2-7	CASSSSFGAEQYF
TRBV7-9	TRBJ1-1	CASPGQGNTEAFF
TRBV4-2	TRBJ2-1	CASSQALRDYNEQFF
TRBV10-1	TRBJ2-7	CASSESEERGKNEQYF
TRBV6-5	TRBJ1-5	CASGYGAEPQHF
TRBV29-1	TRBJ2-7	CSVRWGGRYEQYF
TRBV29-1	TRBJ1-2	CSVEGGQGRLGYTF
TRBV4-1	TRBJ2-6	CASSGGEQSGANVLTF
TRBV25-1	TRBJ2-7	CASSASGTGGGEQYF
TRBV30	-	CAWSGSTGNLEQYF